This T cell receptor beta chain stems from a study of T cells in Graves' hyperthyroidism and ophthalmopathy. TCR beta CDR3 regions were amplified from RNA. A set of HTBI primers served as the primers for a first-round RT-PCR of the TCR CDR3. Each CDR3 protein gets one entry after TCRdb re-called the multiplex PCR reads with MiXCR. The sample yields about 620,000 distinct CDR3 sequences, roughly 16% seen once. Study-wide results and caveats: Blood also held most thyroid clonotypes expanded beyond 0.001.

As to this clonotype: Its antigen remains unknown.

Diagnoses were established using clinical symptoms, serum thyroxine and TRAb, thyroid ultrasound and orbital computed tomography. Sequenced: blood. The sequence came from a young woman with Graves' hyperthyroidism.

In DNA, the CDR3 is TGTGCCAGCAGTTACTTAAGCGGGCCGAACACCGGGGAGCTGTTTTTT. This translates into CASSYLSGPNTGELFF. J is TRBJ2-2 and V is TRBV6-5; tentatively, D is TRBD2 (6 bases). Trimming took 1 base from V and 0 from J, leaving 9 bases between them. Germline V gives CDR1 MNHEY, CDR2 SVGAGI. The CDR3 is 16 residues long.